The 24 T cell receptor beta chains in this list originate from one sample, sequenced in a study of cytomegalovirus exposure and HLA in healthy donors. Primers for the PCR totalled 60 Vbeta and 13 Jbeta. The method was immunoSEQ multiplex PCR; TCRdb's version includes in-frame clones alone and lacks a portion of them. The repertoire holds about 170,000 clones, with 70% to 90% as singletons. The sequenced material came from PBMCs. Receptors were obtained from a man between 18 and 29 years old in good health and CMV-seropositive.

There are a few counts of this clone. The J gene is TRBJ2-3, the V gene TRBV7-2; TRBD2 aligns across 12 bases. Germline CDR1 and CDR2: SGHTA and FQGNSA. CDR3 length equals 18 residues. Unmatched junction bases numbered 16, after V lost 4 bases and J lost 8 bases. The CDR3 DNA reads TGTGCCAGCAGCTCCAGTGCTAGCGGGGGGGGGTTTTACGGTACGCAGTATTTT. Encoded protein: CASSSSASGGGFYGTQYF.

The V call is TRBV5-1, the J call TRBJ2-5; a weak D match, TRBD2 (6 bases). Germline V lookup: CDR1 SGHRS, CDR2 YFSETQ. This CDR3 has 17 residues. Trimming took off 4 bases at V and 3 bases at J, with 22 bases between the two ends. CDR3 loop: CASSRRTTGAGEETQYF. CDR3 in DNA: TGCGCCAGCAGCCGAAGGACTACCGGGGCTGGGGAAGAGACCCAGTACTTC.

This chain connects TRBV7-8 to TRBJ2-3, with D possibly TRBD1 on 8 matching bases. V was pared by 6 bases and J by 5 bases, with 21 bases between. From germline, CDR1 is SGHVS and CDR2 FQNEAQ. The length of the CDR3 is 16 residues. The CDR3 DNA follows: TGTGCCAGCAGTTCAACAGGGGGGGCCCGAGGAGATACGCAGTATTTT. Protein product: CASSSTGGARGDTQYF.

The chain employs TRBV6-4 and TRBJ1-1; D unresolved. V lost 7 bases, J lost 2 bases, and 17 bases lay in between. The CDR3 spans 15 residues. Germline V gene data show CDR1 as MRHNA and CDR2 as SNTAGT. The CDR3 DNA reads as TGTGCCAGCAAGTGTCGGGGAGGCCTAAACACTGAAGCTTTCTTT. Translating it yields CASKCRGGLNTEAFF.

This chain links TRBV25-1 with TRBJ1-1; D may be TRBD1 (6 bases). V lost 6 bases, J lost 1 base, and 9 bases lay in between. The germline CDR1 and CDR2 sequences are MGHDK and SYGVNS. The CDR3 is 13 residues long. CDR3 in DNA: TGTGCCAGCAGAGAACAGGGGAACACTGAAGCTTTCTTT. This codes for CASREQGNTEAFF.

This clone was counted once. The chain links TRBV7-9 to TRBJ1-6; 11 positions agree with TRBD1. Germline CDR1 SEHNR, CDR2 FQNEAQ (reference sequence). The J segment lost 9 bases and the V segment lost 8 bases, leaving 12 bases of the junction unmatched. This CDR3 region has 16 residues. Here the CDR3 reads CASGPGTGGSGSPLHF. CDR3 DNA: TGTGCCAGCGGGCCGGGGACAGGGGGTAGTGGTTCACCCCTCCACTTT. Filled out from reference TRBV7-9 and TRBJ1-6, the complete variable domain reads DTGVSQNPRHKITKRGQNVTFRCDPISEHNRLYWYRQTLGQGPEFLTYFQNEAQLEKSRLLSDRFSAERPKGSFSTLEIQRTEQGDSAMYLCASGPGTGGSGSPLHFGNGTRLTVT.

The chain recombines TRBV6-6 with TRBJ1-2; D ambiguous. V was pared by 2 bases and J by 8 bases, with 18 bases between. The germline V gene encodes CDR1 MNHNY and CDR2 SVGAGI (reference sequence). There are 15 residues in the CDR3. For the CDR3, the DNA is TGTGCCAGCAGTTACGCGGGAGAGGCGGGCCCGGGCTACACCTTC. It yields the protein CASSYAGEAGPGYTF.

This sequence joins TRBV5-4 and TRBJ1-1; D is unresolved. Trimming removed 3 bases from V and 11 bases from J, with 14 bases in between. Germline V gene data show CDR1 as SGHNT and CDR2 as YYREEE (reference sequence). This CDR3 comprises 12 residues. CDR3 protein: CASSSTLSKAFF. CDR3 DNA: TGTGCCAGCAGCTCCACTCTAAGTAAGGCTTTCTTT.

This rearrangement joins TRBV19 to TRBJ1-6; weak D call: TRBD1 (6 bases). CDR1 and CDR2 from the germline V gene are LNHDA and SQIVND (reference sequence). V lost 4 bases and J lost 8, with 15 bases in between. The length of the CDR3 is 15 residues. CDR3 DNA sequence: TGTGCCAGTAGTACATGGACAGCAGGAGATTCACCCCTCCACTTT. It specifies CASSTWTAGDSPLHF.

The rearrangement uses TRBV27 and TRBJ1-2, with no clear D. The germline V gene encodes CDR1 MNHEY and CDR2 SMNVEV (reference sequence). Deletions cut 6 bases from V and 8 bases from J, with 25 bases between. The CDR3 covers 16 residues. The CDR3 DNA reads TGTGCCAGCAGCCCACACGCTACTTTCGAGCGTGGGGGCTACACCTTC. It codes for CASSPHATFERGGYTF.

The chain has TRBV15 and TRBJ1-4; D gene unclear. The germline gives CDR1 LNHNV, CDR2 YYDKDF (reference sequence). Deletions cut 3 bases from V and 8 bases from J, with 19 bases between. The CDR3 covers 16 residues. In nucleotides, the CDR3 is TGTGCCACCAGCAGGGCTTCCGCAGGCTCTGTCGAAAAACTGTTTTTT. Translated, it gives CATSRASAGSVEKLFF.

The rearrangement uses TRBV5-6 and TRBJ2-1; 10 bases are a match to TRBD2. This CDR3 is 15 amino acids long. V dropped 4 bases and J dropped 5; count of bases not matched to a gene: 6. Germline loops: CDR1 SGHDT, CDR2 YYEEEE. For the CDR3, the DNA is TGTGCCAGCAGCCCTAGCGGGGGTTCCCACAATGAGCAGTTCTTC. It is translated as CASSPSGGSHNEQFF.

The rearrangement links TRBV6-1 to TRBJ2-5, with 9 nucleotides matching TRBD2. The ends lost 8 bases at V and 5 bases at J; junction bases unmatched: 9. This CDR3 has 14 amino acids. Germline V CDR1 and CDR2: MNHNS, SASEGT. The CDR3 DNA follows: TGTGCCAGCGCGGCGGGGGGGCCTCTCGAGACCCAGTACTTC. It specifies CASAAGGPLETQYF.

The chain carries TRBV14 and TRBJ2-1, with D maybe TRBD1 (5 bases). V dropped 0 bases and J dropped 7 bases, with 13 bases sitting between them. The germline V gene encodes CDR1 SGHDN and CDR2 FVKESK. The CDR3 totals 15 residues. CDR3 sequence: CASSQDFSRANEQFF. The CDR3 DNA reads as TGTGCCAGCAGCCAAGATTTCTCCAGGGCGAATGAGCAGTTCTTC.

This chain uses TRBV10-3 with TRBJ2-5; 10 nucleotides line up with TRBD2. The CDR3 has 14 residues. J gave up 5 bases and V 8 bases, and 8 bases lay outside the gene matches. Germline V gene lookup returns CDR1 ENHRY and CDR2 SYGVKD. The CDR3 DNA sequence: TGTGCCATCCGGAGCAGCGGGGGGGACGAGACCCAGTACTTC. Amino acid sequence: CAIRSSGGDETQYF.

The chain combines TRBV7-9 with TRBJ2-7, with a weak D call TRBD1 (5 bases). With 8 bases removed from V and 4 bases from J, the gap between germline ends came to 18 bases. This CDR3 comprises 14 residues. CDR1 is SEHNR and CDR2 is FQNEAQ in the germline V gene (reference sequence). CDR3 sequence: CASGPRGTVYEQYF. For the CDR3, the DNA is TGTGCCAGCGGCCCTAGGGGCACCGTATACGAGCAGTACTTC.

This chain joins TRBV9 and TRBJ2-1, with TRBD2 matching over 9 bases. Germline loops: CDR1 SGDLS, CDR2 YYNGEE. The CDR3 runs 11 residues. The V gene end was trimmed by 10 bases and the J gene end by 9 bases; junction bases not matched to a gene: 5. The CDR3 region has the DNA TGTGCCGGGGCTAGCGGGACTGAGCAGTTCTTC. Translating it yields CAGASGTEQFF.

This CDR3 is CASSLAVGGGRDTQYF. DNA of the CDR3: TGTGCCAGCAGCTTAGCGGTCGGCGGGGGAAGGGATACGCAGTATTTT. The chain links TRBV7-2 to TRBJ2-3; 7 nucleotides match TRBD2. Looked up from germline, CDR1 is SGHTA and CDR2 is FQGNSA. Losses at the gene ends were 0 bases for V and 6 bases for J; bases not matched to a gene: 9. This CDR3 has 16 residues.

This chain links TRBV7-2 with TRBJ2-2, with D hard to call. The germline V gene encodes CDR1 SGHTA and CDR2 FQGNSA. This CDR3 has 13 residues. Trimming took off 7 bases at V and 2 bases at J, with 8 bases between the two ends. CDR3 DNA sequence: TGTGCCAGCACCGGTTATAACACCGGGGAGCTGTTTTTT. Encoded protein: CASTGYNTGELFF.

The rearrangement links TRBV4-3 to TRBJ1-6; weak D call: TRBD1 (5 bases). The CDR3 spans 14 residues. Trimming shortened V by 0 bases and J by 7 bases, and 7 bases separated the two germline ends. Germline CDR1 and CDR2: LGHNA and YSLEER. DNA for the CDR3: TGCGCCAGCAGCCAAGATCCAGGGAATTCACCCCTCCACTTT. Protein: CASSQDPGNSPLHF.

V is TRBV13 and J is TRBJ2-1; 8 bases fit TRBD1. Germline CDR1 is PRHDT and CDR2 is FYEKMQ (reference sequence). The ends lost 2 bases at V and 0 bases at J; junction bases unmatched: 3. The CDR3 extends over 16 amino acids. In DNA, the CDR3 is TGTGCCAGCAGCTTAAGGACAGGGAACTCCTACAATGAGCAGTTCTTC. This codes for CASSLRTGNSYNEQFF.

This clone has only a few counts. The J gene is TRBJ2-5, the V gene TRBV4-3; TRBD1 agrees at 11 bases. Gene TRBJ2-7 matches the end of the DNA better, so the J call may be wrong. In germline, CDR1 is LGHNA, CDR2 YSLEER. The CDR3 has 14 residues. In DNA, the CDR3 is TGCGCCAGCAGCCAAGGGACAGGGGGCTCCGAGCAGTACTTC. Translation gives CASSQGTGGSEQYF.

The chain carries TRBV9 and TRBJ2-7; TRBD2 agrees at 12 bases. V was pared by 4 bases and J by 2 bases, with 4 bases of the junction left unmatched. The CDR3 spans 15 residues. The V gene's germline CDR1 is SGDLS and CDR2 YYNGEE. CDR3 protein: CASSSGTSGPYEQYF. DNA for the CDR3: TGTGCCAGCAGCTCAGGGACTAGCGGGCCCTACGAGCAGTACTTC.

The chain carries TRBV4-1 and TRBJ2-7; D not certain. The CDR3 runs to 14 residues. Trimming took off 2 bases at V and 3 bases at J, with 11 bases between the two ends. Germline V CDR1 and CDR2: MGHRA, YSYEKL. CDR3 DNA: TGCGCCAGCAGCCAACCACAGTCTTACTACGAGCAGTACTTC. Protein: CASSQPQSYYEQYF.